The 9 T cell receptor beta chains presented below share a single source sample, sequenced in a study of early T cells in non-severe SARS-CoV-2 infection. TCRdb reprocessed the 5' RACE reads with MiXCR, giving one entry per CDR3 protein. This repertoire shows 70,000 or so distinct CDR3 sequences, approximately 12% found once; its top ten account for around 4.3%. The sample consisted of whole blood. These receptors were taken from an adult who was a healthcare worker with PCR-confirmed SARS-CoV-2 infection or an uninfected control (not recorded which).

This clonotype was observed a handful of times. V is TRBV6-6 and J is TRBJ2-7; the D gene is possibly TRBD1 (6 bases). V lost 2 bases and J lost 1, with 6 bases in between. Germline CDR1 MNHNY, CDR2 SVGAGI (reference sequence). The CDR3 extends over 13 amino acids. For the CDR3, the DNA is TGTGCCAGCAGTTACGGGACATCCTACGAGCAGTACTTC. This translates into CASSYGTSYEQYF.

The sample holds many counts of this clonotype. This chain links TRBV24-1 with TRBJ2-7; D is ambiguous. The V and J ends lost 3 bases and 2 bases respectively, with 13 bases between them. The CDR3 runs 15 residues. CDR1 is KGHDR, CDR2 SFDVKD, per germline. CDR3 DNA sequence: TGTGCCACCAGTGATCCGCGCGACCGAACCTACGAGCAGTACTTC. It specifies CATSDPRDRTYEQYF.

In its sample, this clonotype was seen many times. The chain carries TRBV5-1 and TRBJ1-2; D gene ambiguous. The V gene lost 4 bases and the J gene lost 6 bases, with 13 bases spanning the gap. The CDR3 is 13 amino acids. Germline lookup yields CDR1 SGHRS and CDR2 YFSETQ. For the CDR3, the DNA is TGCGCCAGCAGCCTTTGGATTCGGGATGGCTACACCTTC. This gives the protein CASSLWIRDGYTF.

This clonotype was seen at least ten times. The chain carries TRBV28 and TRBJ2-1; TRBD1 agrees at 9 bases. This CDR3 spans 14 amino acids. Germline lookup yields CDR1 MDHEN and CDR2 SYDVKM. J gave up 6 bases and V 5 bases, and 5 bases lay outside the gene matches. The CDR3: CASSPGQGTNEQFF. The CDR3 nucleotides are TGTGCCAGCAGTCCGGGACAGGGCACCAATGAGCAGTTCTTC. The full variable domain, its missing parts supplied by reference TRBV28 and TRBJ2-1, is DVKVTQSSRYLVKRTGEKVFLECVQDMDHENMFWYRQDPGLGLRLIYFSYDVKMKEKGDIPEGYSVSREKKERFSLILESASTNQTSMYLCASSPGQGTNEQFFGPGTRLTVL.

This clonotype was observed a handful of times. The J gene is TRBJ2-2, the V gene TRBV5-1; 8 bases line up with TRBD1. Germline CDR1 reads SGHRS; CDR2 reads YFSETQ. V gave up 3 bases and J gave up 3 bases; unmatched junction bases: 7. This CDR3 has 16 amino acids. The CDR3 spells CASSSQGASDTGELFF. The CDR3 DNA reads TGCGCCAGCAGCTCCCAGGGGGCGTCGGACACCGGGGAGCTGTTTTTT.

This clonotype was seen repeatedly, ten times or more. The rearrangement joins TRBV27 to TRBJ2-1; D unclear. This CDR3 is built from 16 residues. The germline V gene has CDR1 MNHEY and CDR2 SMNVEV (reference sequence). V lost 6 bases and J 8 bases, leaving 23 bases between the germline ends. This CDR3 is CASSSPLTGLKDEQFF. The CDR3 nucleotides read TGTGCCAGCAGCTCCCCTCTGACTGGCCTTAAGGATGAGCAGTTCTTC.

This clonotype was picked up a small number of times. V gene TRBV24-1 combines with J gene TRBJ2-5; 11 nucleotides agree with TRBD2. Germline CDR1 and CDR2: KGHDR and SFDVKD. The CDR3 runs to 14 residues. The ends lost 9 bases at V and 0 bases at J; junction bases unmatched: 2. For the CDR3, the DNA is TGTGCCACCGCACTAGCGGGGGACCAAGAGACCCAGTACTTC. Translation: CATALAGDQETQYF.

This clonotype was recorded many times. V gene TRBV20-1 combines with J gene TRBJ1-1; possibly TRBD1 for D (6 bases). The CDR3 sequence is 13 residues long. CDR1 is DFQATT, CDR2 SNEGSKA, per germline (reference sequence). Trimming shortened V by 5 bases and J by 0 bases, and 10 bases separated the two germline ends. The CDR3 is CSAADRLNTEAFF. The DNA of the CDR3 is TGCAGTGCTGCCGACAGGTTGAACACTGAAGCTTTCTTT.

This clonotype showed up many times. In DNA form, the CDR3 reads TGTGCCAGCAGTGATTGGACTCGCTCCTACGAGCAGTACTTC. This encodes CASSDWTRSYEQYF. V and J are TRBV2 and TRBJ2-7; a possible D gene is TRBD2 (5 bases). Germline CDR1 and CDR2: SNHLY and FYNNEI. V shed 3 bases and J shed 0 bases, with 9 bases lying between them. The CDR3 loop spans 14 amino acids. Looking up the rest from reference TRBV2 and TRBJ2-7 gives the full variable domain: EPEVTQTPSHQVTQMGQEVILRCVPISNHLYFYWYRQILGQKVEFLVSFYNNEISEKSEIFDDQFSVERPDGSNFTLKIRSTKLEDSAMYFCASSDWTRSYEQYFGPGTRLTVT.